The present TCR beta chain was sequenced within a study of beta chain features in type 1 diabetes. Findings of the study overall: Insertion counts at VDJ junctions were lower in type 1 diabetes patients, who also showed more deletions there. The analysis here could not establish whether HLA type shapes TCRB rearrangement.

J lost 2 bases, V lost 4 bases, and 18 bases had no gene match. Germline V lookup: CDR1 SGDLS, CDR2 YYNGEE. This CDR3 region has 19 residues. This clone was counted between two and nine times. The antigen is not known. Populations isolated by sorting all had purity greater than 95%. The whole isolated RNA underwent reverse transcription, so sequencing captured expressed TCRB transcripts. Regulatory, naive and central memory T cell samples averaged roughly 3.8 million reads. The repertoire was sequenced with immunoSEQ multiplex PCR; TCRdb's copy has only in-frame clones and lacks some. This repertoire shows around 400,000 clones, over 12% found once; its top ten account for more than 0.015%.

The genes are TRBV9 and TRBJ1-2; 9 nucleotides align to TRBD1. This sequence originates from a woman younger than 30 in good health. Sequencing was carried out using naive CD4+ T cells from blood. As DNA, the CDR3 is TGTGCCAGCAGCTATCGCATGGGACAGGGAGGTTTTAGCAACTATGGCTACACCTTC. This codes for CASSYRMGQGGFSNYGYTF.